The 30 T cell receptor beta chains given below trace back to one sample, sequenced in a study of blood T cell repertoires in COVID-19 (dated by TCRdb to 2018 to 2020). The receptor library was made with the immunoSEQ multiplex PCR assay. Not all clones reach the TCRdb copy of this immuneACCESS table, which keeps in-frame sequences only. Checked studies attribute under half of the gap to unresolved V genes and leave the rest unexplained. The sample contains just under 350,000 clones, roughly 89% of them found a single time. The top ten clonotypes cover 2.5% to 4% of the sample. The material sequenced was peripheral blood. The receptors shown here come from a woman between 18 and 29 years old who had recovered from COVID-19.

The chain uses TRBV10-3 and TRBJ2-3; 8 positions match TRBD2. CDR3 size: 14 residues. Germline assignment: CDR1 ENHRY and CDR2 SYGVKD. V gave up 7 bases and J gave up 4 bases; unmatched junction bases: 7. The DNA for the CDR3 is TGTGCCATCACCGAGACTAGCGCCGCAGATACGCAGTATTTT. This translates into CAITETSAADTQYF.

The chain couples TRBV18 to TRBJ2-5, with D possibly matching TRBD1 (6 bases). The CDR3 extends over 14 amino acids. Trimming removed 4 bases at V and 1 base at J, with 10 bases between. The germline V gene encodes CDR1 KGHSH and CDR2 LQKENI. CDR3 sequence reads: CASSQGTLQETQYF. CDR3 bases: TGTGCCAGCTCACAGGGGACACTCCAAGAGACCCAGTACTTC.

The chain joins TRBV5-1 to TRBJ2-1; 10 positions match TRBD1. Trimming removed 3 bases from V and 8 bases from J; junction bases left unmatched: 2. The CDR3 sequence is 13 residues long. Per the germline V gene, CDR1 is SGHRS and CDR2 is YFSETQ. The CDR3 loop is CASSWGQGYEQFF. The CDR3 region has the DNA TGCGCCAGCAGCTGGGGACAGGGGTATGAGCAGTTCTTC.

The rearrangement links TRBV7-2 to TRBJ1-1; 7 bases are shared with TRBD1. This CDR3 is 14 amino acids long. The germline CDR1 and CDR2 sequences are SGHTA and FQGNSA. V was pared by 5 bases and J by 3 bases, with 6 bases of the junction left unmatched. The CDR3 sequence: CASSPRGLYTEAFF. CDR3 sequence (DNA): TGTGCCAGCAGCCCAAGGGGGCTGTACACTGAAGCTTTCTTT.

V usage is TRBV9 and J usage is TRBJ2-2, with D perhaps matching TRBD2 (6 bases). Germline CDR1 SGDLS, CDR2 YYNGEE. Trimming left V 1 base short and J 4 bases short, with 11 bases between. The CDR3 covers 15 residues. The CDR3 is CASSVLAGTTGELFF. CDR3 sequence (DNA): TGTGCCAGCAGCGTATTGGCGGGAACCACCGGGGAGCTGTTTTTT. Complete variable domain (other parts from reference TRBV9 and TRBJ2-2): DSGVTQTPKHLITATGQRVTLRCSPRSGDLSVYWYQQSLDQGLQFLIQYYNGEERAKGNILERFSAQQFPDLHSELNLSSLELGDSALYFCASSVLAGTTGELFFGEGSRLTVL.

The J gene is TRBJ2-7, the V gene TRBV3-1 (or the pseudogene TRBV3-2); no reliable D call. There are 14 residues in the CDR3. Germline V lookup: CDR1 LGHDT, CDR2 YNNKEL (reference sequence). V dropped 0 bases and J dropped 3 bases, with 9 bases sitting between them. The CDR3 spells CASSQDWPFYEQYV. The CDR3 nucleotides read TGTGCCAGCAGCCAAGATTGGCCGTTCTACGAGCAGTACGTC.

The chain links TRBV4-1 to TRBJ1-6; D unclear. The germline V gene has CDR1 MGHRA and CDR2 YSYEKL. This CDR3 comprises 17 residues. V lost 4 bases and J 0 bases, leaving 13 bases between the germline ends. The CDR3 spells CASSRTNDASYNSPLHF. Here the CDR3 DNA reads TGCGCCAGCAGCCGAACAAACGATGCCTCCTATAATTCACCCCTCCACTTT.

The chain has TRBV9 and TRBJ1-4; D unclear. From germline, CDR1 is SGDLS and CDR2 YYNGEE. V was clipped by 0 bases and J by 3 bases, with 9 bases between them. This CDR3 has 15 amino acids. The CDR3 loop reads CASSVGGEPNEKLFF. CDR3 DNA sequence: TGTGCCAGCAGCGTAGGGGGAGAGCCTAATGAAAAACTGTTTTTT.

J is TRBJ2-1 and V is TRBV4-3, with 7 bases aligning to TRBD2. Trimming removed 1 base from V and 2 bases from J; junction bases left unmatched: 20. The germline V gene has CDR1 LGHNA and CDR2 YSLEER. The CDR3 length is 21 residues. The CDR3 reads CASSQVFRGTTMRVPYNEQFF. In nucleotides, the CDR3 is TGCGCCAGCAGCCAAGTTTTCCGTGGGACTACCATGAGGGTACCCTACAATGAGCAGTTCTTC.

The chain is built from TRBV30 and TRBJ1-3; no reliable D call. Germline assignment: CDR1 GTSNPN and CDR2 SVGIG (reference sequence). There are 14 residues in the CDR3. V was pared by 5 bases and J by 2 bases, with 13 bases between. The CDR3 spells CAWGPSIAGNTIYF. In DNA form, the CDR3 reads TGTGCCTGGGGTCCTAGCATAGCTGGAAACACCATATATTTT.

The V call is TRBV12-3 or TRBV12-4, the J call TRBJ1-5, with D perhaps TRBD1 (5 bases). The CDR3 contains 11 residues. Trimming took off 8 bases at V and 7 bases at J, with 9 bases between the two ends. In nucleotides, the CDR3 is TGTGCCAGCGGGGGGGGGCAGCCCCAGCATTTT. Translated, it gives CASGGGQPQHF.

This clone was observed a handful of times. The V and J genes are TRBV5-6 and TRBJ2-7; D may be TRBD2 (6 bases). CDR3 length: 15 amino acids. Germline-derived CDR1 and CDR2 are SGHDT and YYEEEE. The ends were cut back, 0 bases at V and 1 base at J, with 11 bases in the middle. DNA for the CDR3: TGTGCCAGCAGCTTGGCCTGGGGGGTTTCCTACGAGCAGTACGTC. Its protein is CASSLAWGVSYEQYV.

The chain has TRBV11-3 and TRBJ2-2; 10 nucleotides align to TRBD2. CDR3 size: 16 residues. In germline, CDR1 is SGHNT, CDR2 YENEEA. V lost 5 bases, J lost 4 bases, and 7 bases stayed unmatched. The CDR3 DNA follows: TGTGCCAGCAGCCCTACTAGCGGGATCCCCACCGGGGAGCTGTTTTTT. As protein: CASSPTSGIPTGELFF.

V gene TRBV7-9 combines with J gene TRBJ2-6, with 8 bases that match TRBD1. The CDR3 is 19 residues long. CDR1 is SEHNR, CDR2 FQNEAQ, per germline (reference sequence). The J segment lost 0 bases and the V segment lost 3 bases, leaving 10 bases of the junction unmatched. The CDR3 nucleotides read TGTGCCAGCAGCTTTTCCGGACAGGGCCCTCACTCTGGGGCCAACGTCCTGACTTTC. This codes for CASSFSGQGPHSGANVLTF.

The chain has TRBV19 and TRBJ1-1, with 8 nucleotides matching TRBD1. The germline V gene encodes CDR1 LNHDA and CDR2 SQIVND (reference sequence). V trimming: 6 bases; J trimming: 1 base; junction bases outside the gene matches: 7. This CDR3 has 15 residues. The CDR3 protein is CASSRQGRGNTEAFF. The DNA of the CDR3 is TGTGCCAGTAGCCGACAGGGGAGGGGGAACACTGAAGCTTTCTTT.

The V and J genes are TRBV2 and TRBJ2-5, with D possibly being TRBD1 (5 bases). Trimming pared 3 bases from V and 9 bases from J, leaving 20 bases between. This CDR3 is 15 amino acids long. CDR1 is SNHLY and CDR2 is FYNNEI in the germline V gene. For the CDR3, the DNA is TGTGCCAGCAGTGAGGGGCGGCCCCTCGATCGGGCCCAGTACTTC. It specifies CASSEGRPLDRAQYF.

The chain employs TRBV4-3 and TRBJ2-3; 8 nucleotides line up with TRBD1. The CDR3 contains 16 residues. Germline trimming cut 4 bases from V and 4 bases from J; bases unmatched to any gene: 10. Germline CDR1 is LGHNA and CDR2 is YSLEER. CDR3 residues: CASSLERPGGADTQYF. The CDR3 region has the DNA TGCGCCAGCAGCCTTGAGCGGCCAGGGGGCGCAGATACGCAGTATTTT.

CDR3 bases: TGTGCCAGCAGTCTACAGGGATCTCTCCAAGAGACCCAGTACTTC. It specifies CASSLQGSLQETQYF. The gene calls are TRBV11-3 and TRBJ2-5; D may be TRBD1 (6 bases). There are 15 residues in the CDR3. Germline assignment: CDR1 SGHNT and CDR2 YENEEA. The V end lost 6 bases, the J end lost 1 base, and 15 bases lay between the germline ends. Combining the CDR3 with reference TRBV11-3 and TRBJ2-5 gives the whole variable domain EAGVVQSPRYKIIEKKQPVAFWCNPISGHNTLYWYLQNLGQGPELLIRYENEEAVDDSQLPKDRFSAERLKGVDSTLKIQPAELGDSAVYLCASSLQGSLQETQYFGPGTRLLVL.

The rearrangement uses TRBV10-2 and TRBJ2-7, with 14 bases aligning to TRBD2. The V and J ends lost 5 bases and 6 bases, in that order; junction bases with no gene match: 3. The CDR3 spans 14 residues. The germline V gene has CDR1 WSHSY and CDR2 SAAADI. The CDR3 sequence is CASSLGLAGAEQYV. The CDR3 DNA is TGCGCCAGCAGTCTGGGACTAGCGGGAGCCGAGCAGTACGTC.

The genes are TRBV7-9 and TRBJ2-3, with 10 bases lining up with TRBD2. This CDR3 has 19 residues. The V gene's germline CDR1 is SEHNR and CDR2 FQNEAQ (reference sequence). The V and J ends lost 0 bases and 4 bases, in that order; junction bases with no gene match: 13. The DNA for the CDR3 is TGTGCCAGCAGCTTAGCGTTCTTGGAAGCGGGAGGGCCCTCAGATACGCAGTATTTT. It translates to CASSLAFLEAGGPSDTQYF.

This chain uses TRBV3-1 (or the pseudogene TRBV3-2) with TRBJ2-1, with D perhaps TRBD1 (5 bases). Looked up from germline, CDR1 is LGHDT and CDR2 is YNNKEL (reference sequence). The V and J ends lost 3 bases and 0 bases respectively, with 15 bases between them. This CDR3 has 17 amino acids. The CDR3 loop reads CASSHPRTLHSYNEQFF. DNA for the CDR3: TGTGCCAGCAGCCACCCCCGGACACTTCACTCCTACAATGAGCAGTTCTTC.

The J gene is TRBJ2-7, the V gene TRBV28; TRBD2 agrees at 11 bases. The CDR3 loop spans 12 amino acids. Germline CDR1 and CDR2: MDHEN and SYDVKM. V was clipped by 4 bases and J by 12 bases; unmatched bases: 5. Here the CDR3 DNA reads TGTGCCAGCAGTTCACTAGCGGGAGCGGCGTACGTC. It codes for CASSSLAGAAYV.

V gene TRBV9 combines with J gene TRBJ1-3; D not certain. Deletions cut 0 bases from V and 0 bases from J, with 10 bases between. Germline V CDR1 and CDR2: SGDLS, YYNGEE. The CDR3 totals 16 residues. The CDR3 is CASSVESPYSGNTIYF. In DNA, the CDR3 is TGTGCCAGCAGCGTAGAGAGTCCGTACTCTGGAAACACCATATATTTT.

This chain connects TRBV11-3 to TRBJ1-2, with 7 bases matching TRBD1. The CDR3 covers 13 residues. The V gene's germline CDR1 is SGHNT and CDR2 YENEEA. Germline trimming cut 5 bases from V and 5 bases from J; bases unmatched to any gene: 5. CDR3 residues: CASSPGGTYGYTF. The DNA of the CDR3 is TGTGCCAGCAGCCCAGGGGGGACTTATGGCTACACCTTC. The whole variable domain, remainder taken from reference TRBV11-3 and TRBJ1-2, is EAGVVQSPRYKIIEKKQPVAFWCNPISGHNTLYWYLQNLGQGPELLIRYENEEAVDDSQLPKDRFSAERLKGVDSTLKIQPAELGDSAVYLCASSPGGTYGYTFGSGTRLTVV.

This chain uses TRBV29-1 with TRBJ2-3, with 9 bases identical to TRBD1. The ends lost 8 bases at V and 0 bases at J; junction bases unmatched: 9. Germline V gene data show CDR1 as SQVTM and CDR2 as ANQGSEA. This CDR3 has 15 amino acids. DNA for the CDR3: TGCAGCTCCCCGGACAGGGGAGGTAGCACAGATACGCAGTATTTT. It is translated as CSSPDRGGSTDTQYF.

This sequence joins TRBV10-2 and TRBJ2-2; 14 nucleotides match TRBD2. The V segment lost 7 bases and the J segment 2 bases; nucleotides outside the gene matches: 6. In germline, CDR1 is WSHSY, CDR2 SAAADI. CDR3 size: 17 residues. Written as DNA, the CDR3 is TGCGCCAGCACCCGGACTAGCGGGAGGTCCAACACCGGGGAGCTGTTTTTT. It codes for CASTRTSGRSNTGELFF.

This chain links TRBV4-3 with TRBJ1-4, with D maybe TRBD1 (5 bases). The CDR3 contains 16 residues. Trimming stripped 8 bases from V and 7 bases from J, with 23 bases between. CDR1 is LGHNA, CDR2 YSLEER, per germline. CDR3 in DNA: TGCGCCAGCCAAACTGGGGCTGGCAGGGTCGGTGAAAAACTGTTTTTT. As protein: CASQTGAGRVGEKLFF.

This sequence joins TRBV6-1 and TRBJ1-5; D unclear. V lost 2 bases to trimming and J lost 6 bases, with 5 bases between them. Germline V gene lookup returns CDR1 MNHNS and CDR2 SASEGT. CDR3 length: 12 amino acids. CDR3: CASSELSQPQHF. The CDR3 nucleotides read TGTGCCAGCAGTGAATTGAGTCAGCCCCAGCATTTT.

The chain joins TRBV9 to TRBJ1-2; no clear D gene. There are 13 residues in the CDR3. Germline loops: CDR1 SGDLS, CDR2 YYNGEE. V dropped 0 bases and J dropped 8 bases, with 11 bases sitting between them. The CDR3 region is CASSVAAGRGYTF. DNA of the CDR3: TGTGCCAGCAGCGTAGCGGCAGGCCGGGGCTACACCTTC.

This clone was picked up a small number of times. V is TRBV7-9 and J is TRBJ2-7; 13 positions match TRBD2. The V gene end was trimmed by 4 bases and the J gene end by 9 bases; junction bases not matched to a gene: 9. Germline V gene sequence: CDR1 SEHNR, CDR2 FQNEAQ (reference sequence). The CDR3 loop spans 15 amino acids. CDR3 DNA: TGTGCCAGCAGCTCCAGCACTAGCGGGAGGGATAGGCAGTACGTC. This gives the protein CASSSSTSGRDRQYV.